This TCR beta chain originates from a study of blood T cell repertoires in COVID-19. Study information: Acute and convalescent COVID-19 samples came from the United States, Italy and Spain.

Authors' analysis steps: Cell counts per sample came from amplifying reference gene primers. The data were produced by immunoSEQ multiplex PCR, yet TCRdb's version contains in-frame clones alone and is incomplete. That table supplies the V and J calls and clone size; D and trimming were determined from the DNA. The sample has more than 100,000 clones; roughly 84% are singletons. The V gene lost 0 bases and the J gene lost 2 bases, with 7 bases spanning the gap. There are 14 residues in the CDR3. Per the germline V gene, CDR1 is SGHRS and CDR2 is YFSETQ. J is TRBJ2-3 and V is TRBV5-1; no clear D gene. Sequencing was done on a sample of peripheral blood. The sequence was obtained from a man aged 55 to 70 with acute or convalescent COVID-19. CDR3 sequence: CASSLDQVTDTQYF. The CDR3 DNA reads TGCGCCAGCAGCTTGGATCAGGTCACAGATACGCAGTATTTT.